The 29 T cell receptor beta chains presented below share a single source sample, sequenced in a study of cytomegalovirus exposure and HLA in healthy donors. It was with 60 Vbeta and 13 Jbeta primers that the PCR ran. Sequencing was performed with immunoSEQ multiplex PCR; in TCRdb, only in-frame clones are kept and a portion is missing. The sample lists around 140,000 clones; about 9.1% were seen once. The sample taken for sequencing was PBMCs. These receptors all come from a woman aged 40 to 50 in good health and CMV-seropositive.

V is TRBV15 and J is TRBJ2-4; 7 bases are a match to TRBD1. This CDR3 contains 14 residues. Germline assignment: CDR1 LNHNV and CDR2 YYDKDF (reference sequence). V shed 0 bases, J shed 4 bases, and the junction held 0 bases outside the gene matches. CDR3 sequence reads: CATSRDRGKNIQYF. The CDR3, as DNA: TGTGCCACCAGCAGAGACAGGGGGAAAAACATTCAGTACTTC.

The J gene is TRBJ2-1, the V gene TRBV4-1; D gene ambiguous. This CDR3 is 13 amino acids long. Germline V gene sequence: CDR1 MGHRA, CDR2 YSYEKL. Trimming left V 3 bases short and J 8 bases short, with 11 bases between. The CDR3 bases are TGCGCCAGCAGCCAGACTGAAAGCGATGAGCAGTTCTTC. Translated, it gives CASSQTESDEQFF.

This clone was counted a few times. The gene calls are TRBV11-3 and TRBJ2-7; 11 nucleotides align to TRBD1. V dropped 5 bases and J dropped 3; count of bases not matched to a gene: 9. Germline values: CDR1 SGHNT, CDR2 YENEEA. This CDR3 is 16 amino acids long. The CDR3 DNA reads TGTGCCAGCAGCGGCTCCGGGACAGGGGGAATCTACGAGCAGTACTTC. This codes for CASSGSGTGGIYEQYF.

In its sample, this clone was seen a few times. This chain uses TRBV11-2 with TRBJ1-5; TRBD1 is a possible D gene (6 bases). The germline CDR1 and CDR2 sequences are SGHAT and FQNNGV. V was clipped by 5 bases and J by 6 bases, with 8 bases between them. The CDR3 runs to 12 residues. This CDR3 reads CASSEGGQPQHF. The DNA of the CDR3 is TGTGCCAGCAGCGAAGGGGGTCAGCCCCAGCATTTT.

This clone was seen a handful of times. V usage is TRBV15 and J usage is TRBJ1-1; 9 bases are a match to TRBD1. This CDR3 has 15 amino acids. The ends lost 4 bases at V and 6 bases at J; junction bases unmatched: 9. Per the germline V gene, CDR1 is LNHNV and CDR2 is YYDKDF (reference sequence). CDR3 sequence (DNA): TGTGCCACCAGCACTCGGGACAGGGCCACAGCTGAAGCTTTCTTT. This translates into CATSTRDRATAEAFF.

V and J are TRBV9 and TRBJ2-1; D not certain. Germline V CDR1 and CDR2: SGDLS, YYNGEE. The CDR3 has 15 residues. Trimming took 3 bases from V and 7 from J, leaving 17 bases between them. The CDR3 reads CASSDQARSSNEQFF. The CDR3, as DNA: TGTGCCAGCAGCGACCAAGCCCGGAGTTCTAATGAGCAGTTCTTC.

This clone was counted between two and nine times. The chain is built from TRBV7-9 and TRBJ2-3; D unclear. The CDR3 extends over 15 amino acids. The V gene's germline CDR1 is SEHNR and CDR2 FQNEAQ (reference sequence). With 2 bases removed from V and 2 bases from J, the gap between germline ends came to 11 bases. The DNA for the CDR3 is TGTGCCAGCAGCTTAAGTCAGGTTGACACAGATACGCAGTATTTT. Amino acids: CASSLSQVDTDTQYF.

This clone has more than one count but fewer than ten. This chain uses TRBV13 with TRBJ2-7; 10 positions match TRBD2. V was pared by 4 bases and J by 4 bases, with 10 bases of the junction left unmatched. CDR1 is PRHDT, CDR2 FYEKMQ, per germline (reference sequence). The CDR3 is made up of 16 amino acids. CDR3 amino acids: CASSSTLAGGGYEQYF. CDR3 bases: TGTGCCAGCAGCTCGACTTTAGCGGGGGGCGGATACGAGCAGTACTTC.

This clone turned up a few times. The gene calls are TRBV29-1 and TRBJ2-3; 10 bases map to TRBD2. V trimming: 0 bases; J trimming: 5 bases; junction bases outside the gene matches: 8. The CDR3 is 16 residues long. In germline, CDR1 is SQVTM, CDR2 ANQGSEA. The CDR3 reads CSVEDPSGGARDTQYF. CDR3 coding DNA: TGCAGCGTTGAAGATCCCAGCGGGGGGGCACGAGATACGCAGTATTTT.

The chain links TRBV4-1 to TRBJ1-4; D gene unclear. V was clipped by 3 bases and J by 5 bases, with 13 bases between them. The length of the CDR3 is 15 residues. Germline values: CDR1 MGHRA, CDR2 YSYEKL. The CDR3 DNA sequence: TGCGCCAGCAGCCAGGGAGGACGGATAAATGAAAAACTGTTTTTT. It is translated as CASSQGGRINEKLFF.

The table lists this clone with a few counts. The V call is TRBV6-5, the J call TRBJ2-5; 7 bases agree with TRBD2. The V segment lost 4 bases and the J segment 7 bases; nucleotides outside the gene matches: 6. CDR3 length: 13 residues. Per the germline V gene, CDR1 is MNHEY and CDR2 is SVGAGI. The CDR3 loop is CASSWTRGGTQYF. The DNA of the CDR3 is TGTGCCAGCAGTTGGACTAGGGGAGGGACCCAGTACTTC.

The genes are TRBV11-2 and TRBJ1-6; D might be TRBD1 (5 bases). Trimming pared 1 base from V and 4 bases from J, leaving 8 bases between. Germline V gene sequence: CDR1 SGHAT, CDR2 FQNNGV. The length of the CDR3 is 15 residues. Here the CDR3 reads CASSLAGGYNSPLHF. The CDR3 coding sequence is TGTGCCAGCAGCTTAGCCGGGGGGTATAATTCACCCCTCCACTTT.

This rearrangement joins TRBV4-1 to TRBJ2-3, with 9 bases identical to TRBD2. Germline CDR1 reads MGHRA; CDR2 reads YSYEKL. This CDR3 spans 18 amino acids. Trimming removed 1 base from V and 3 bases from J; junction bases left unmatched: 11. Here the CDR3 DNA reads TGCGCCAGCAGCCAAGCCCGGGCGGGGGGGCCGGTTACAGATACGCAGTATTTT. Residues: CASSQARAGGPVTDTQYF.

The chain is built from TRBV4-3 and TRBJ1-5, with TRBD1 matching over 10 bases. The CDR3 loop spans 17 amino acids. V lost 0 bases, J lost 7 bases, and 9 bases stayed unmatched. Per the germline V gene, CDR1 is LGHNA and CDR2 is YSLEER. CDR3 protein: CASSQEAPDRGGQPQHF. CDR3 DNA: TGCGCCAGCAGCCAAGAAGCTCCGGACAGGGGGGGCCAGCCCCAGCATTTT.

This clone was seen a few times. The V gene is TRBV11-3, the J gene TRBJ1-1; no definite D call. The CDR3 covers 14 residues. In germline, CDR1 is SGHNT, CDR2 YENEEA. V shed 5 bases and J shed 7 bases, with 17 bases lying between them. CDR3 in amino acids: CASSGRQGRDEAFF. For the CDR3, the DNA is TGTGCCAGCAGCGGCCGACAAGGACGGGATGAAGCTTTCTTT.

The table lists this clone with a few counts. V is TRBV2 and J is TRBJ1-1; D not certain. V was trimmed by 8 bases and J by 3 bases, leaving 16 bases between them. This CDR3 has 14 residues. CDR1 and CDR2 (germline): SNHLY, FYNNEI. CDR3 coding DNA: TGTGCCAGCCCGAGGGTCGCGAGGGACACTGAAGCTTTCTTT. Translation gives CASPRVARDTEAFF.

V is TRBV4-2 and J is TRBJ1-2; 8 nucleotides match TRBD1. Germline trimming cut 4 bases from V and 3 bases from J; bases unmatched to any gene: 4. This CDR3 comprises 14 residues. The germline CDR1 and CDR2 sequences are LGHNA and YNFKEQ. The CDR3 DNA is TGTGCCAGCAGCCCCAGGGGGCGCGACTATGGCTACACCTTC. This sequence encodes CASSPRGRDYGYTF.

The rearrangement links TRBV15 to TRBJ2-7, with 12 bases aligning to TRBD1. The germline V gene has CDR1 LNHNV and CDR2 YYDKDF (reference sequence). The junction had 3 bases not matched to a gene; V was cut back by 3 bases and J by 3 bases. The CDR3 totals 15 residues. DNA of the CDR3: TGTGCCACCAGCAGGGGACAGGGGGCAGTCTACGAGCAGTACTTC. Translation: CATSRGQGAVYEQYF.

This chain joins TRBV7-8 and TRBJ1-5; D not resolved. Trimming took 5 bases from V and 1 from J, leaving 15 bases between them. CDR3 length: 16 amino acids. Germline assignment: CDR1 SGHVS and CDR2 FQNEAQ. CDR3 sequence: CASSALQRGSNQPQHF. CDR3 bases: TGTGCCAGCAGCGCCCTACAGAGAGGGAGCAATCAGCCCCAGCATTTT.

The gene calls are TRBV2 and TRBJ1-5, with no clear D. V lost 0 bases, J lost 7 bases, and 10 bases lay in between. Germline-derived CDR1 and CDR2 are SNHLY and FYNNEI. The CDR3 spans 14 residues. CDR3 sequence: CASSEAAGMQPQHF. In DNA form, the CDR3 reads TGTGCCAGCAGTGAAGCGGCGGGAATGCAGCCCCAGCATTTT.

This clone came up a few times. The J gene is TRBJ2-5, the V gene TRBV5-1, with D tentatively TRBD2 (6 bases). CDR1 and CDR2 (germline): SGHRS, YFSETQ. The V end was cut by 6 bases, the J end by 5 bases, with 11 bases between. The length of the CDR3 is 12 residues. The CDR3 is CASTGVGETQYF. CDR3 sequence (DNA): TGCGCCAGCACGGGGGTCGGGGAGACCCAGTACTTC.

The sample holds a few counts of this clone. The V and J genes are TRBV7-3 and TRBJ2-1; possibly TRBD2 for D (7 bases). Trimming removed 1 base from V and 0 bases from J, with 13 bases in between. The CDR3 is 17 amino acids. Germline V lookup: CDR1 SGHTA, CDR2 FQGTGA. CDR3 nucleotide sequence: TGTGCCAGCAGCTTAAATGCGGGGGCCAGCTCCTACAATGAGCAGTTCTTC. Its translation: CASSLNAGASSYNEQFF.

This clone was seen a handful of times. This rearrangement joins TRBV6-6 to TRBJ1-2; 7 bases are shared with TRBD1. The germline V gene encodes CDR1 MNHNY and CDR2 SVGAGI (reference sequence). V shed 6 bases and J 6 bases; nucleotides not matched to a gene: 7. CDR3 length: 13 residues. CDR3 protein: CASRQGNDHGYTF. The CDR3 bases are TGTGCCAGCAGACAGGGGAATGATCATGGCTACACCTTC.

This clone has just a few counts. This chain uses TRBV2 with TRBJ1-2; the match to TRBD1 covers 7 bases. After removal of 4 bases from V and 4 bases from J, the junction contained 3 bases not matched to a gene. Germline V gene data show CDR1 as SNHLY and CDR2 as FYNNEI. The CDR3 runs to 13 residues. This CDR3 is CASSARDSYGYTF. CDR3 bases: TGTGCCAGCAGTGCCCGGGACAGCTATGGCTACACCTTC.

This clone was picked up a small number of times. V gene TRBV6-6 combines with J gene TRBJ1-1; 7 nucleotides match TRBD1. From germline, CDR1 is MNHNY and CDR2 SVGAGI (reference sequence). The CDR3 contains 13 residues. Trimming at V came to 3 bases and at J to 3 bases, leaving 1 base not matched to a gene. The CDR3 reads CASSYTGDTEAFF. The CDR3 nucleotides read TGTGCCAGCAGTTATACAGGGGACACTGAAGCTTTCTTT.

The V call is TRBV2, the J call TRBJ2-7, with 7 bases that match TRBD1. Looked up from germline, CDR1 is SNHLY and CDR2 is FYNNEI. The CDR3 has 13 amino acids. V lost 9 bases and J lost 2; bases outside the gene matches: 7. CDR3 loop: CARSWQGAYEQYF. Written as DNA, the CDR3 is TGTGCCAGAAGTTGGCAGGGGGCCTACGAGCAGTACTTC.

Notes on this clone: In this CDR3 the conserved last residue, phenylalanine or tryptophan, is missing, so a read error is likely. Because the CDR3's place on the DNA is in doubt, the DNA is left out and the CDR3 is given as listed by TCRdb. The CDR3 spells CASREQVLSNQPKHL. The chain employs TRBV6-5 and TRBJ1-5; TRBD1 is taken as the D call from the table, unchecked against the DNA. A total of 15 residues make up the CDR3, ends included. Germline CDR1 reads MNHEY; CDR2 reads SVGAGI.

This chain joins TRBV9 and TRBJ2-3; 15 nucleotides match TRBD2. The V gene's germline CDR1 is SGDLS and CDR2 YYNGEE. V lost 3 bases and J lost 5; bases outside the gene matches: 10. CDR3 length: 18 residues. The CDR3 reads CASSGDWTSGGAGDTQYF. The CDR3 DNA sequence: TGTGCCAGCAGCGGAGACTGGACTAGCGGGGGGGCCGGAGATACGCAGTATTTT.

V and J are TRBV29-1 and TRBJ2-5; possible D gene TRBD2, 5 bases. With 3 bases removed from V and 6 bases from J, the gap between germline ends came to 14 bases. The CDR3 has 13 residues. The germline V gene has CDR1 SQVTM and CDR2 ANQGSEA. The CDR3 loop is CSVEISEEQTQYF. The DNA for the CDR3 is TGCAGCGTTGAGATTAGCGAGGAACAGACCCAGTACTTC.